The clone carrying this TCR beta chain occurred many times. Genomic DNA templated the TCR beta VDJ and CDR3 profiling. In TCRdb, the reads were re-called with MiXCR into one record per CDR3 protein. The sample carries 250,000 to 300,000 distinct CDR3 sequences, under 65% recorded once. Germline CDR1 reads LNHDA; CDR2 reads SQIVND (reference sequence). This CDR3 has 17 residues. Trimming shortened V by 1 base and J by 2 bases, and 14 bases separated the two germline ends. The source of the sample is a study of CD8+CD57+ T cells in acquired aplastic anemia. Flow cytometry had shown expanded CD8+CD57+ cells in the patients chosen for sequencing.

The sample comprised sorted CD4+, CD8+, or CD8+CD57+ T cells (not recorded which) from PBMCs. The V call is TRBV19, the J call TRBJ2-2; tentative D call: TRBD2 (5 bases). This TCR was recovered from a human donor with aplastic anemia. The CDR3 sequence is CASSIAPDGINTGELFF. CDR3 bases: TGTGCCAGTAGTATAGCCCCTGACGGGATAAACACCGGGGAGCTGTTTTTT.